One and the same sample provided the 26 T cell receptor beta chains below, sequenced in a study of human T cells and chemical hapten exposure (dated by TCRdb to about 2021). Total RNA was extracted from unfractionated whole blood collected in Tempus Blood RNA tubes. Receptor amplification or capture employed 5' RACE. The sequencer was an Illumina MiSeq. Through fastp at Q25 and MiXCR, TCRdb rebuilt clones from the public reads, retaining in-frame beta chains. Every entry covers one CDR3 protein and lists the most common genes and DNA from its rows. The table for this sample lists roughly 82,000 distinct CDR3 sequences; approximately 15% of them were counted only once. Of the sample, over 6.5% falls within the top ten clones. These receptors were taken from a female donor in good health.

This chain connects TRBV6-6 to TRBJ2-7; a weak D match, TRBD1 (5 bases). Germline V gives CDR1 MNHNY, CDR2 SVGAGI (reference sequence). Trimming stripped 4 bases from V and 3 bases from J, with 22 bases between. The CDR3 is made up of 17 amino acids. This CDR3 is CASSFQSRQNRVYEQYF. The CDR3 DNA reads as TGTGCCAGCAGTTTCCAATCTAGACAGAATAGGGTCTACGAGCAGTACTTC.

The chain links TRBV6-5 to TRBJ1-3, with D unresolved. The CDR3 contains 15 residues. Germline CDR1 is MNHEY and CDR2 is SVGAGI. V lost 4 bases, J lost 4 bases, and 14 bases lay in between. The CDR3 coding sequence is TGTGCCAGCAGTTTGGACGGTCCGAGGGGAAACACCATATATTTT. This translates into CASSLDGPRGNTIYF.

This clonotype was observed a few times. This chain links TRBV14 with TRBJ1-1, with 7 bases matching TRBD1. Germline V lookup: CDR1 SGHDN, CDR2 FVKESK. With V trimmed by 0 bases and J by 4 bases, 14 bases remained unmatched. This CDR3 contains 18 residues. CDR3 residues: CASSQEEQGPRGSTEAFF. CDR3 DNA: TGTGCCAGCAGCCAAGAGGAACAGGGGCCCAGGGGTAGCACTGAAGCTTTCTTT.

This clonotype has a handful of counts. The CDR3 nucleotides are TGTGCCAGCAGCCTATCCTCGGACAGGGGGGGCAATGAGCAGTTCTTC. This encodes CASSLSSDRGGNEQFF. This chain connects TRBV7-8 to TRBJ2-1; 10 nucleotides match TRBD1. With V trimmed by 5 bases and J by 6 bases, 10 bases remained unmatched. The CDR3 covers 16 residues. CDR1 and CDR2 (germline): SGHVS, FQNEAQ.

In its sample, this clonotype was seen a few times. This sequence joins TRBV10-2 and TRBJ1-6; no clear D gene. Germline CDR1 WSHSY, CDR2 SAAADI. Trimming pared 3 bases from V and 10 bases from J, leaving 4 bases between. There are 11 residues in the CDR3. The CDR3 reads CASSDGSPLHF. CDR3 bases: TGCGCCAGCAGTGACGGATCACCCCTCCACTTT.

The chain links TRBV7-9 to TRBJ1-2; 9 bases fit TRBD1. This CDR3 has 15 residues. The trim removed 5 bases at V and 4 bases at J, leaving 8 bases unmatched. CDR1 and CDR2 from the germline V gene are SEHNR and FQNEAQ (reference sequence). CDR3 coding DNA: TGTGCCAGCAGCCACCTGGGACAGGGTATCTATGGCTACACCTTC. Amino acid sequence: CASSHLGQGIYGYTF.

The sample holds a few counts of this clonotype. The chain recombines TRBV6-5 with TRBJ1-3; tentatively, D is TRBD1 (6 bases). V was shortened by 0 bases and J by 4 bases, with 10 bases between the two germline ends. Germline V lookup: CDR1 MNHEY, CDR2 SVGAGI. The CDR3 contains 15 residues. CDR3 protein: CASSYSKQGGNTIYF. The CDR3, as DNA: TGTGCCAGCAGTTACTCGAAACAGGGCGGAAACACCATATATTTT.

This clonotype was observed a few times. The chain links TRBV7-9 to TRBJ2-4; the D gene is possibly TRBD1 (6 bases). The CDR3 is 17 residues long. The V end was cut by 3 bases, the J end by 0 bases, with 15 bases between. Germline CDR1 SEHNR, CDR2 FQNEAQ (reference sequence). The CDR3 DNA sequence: TGTGCCAGCAGCTTCCAGGGACAACATCTAGCCAAAAACATTCAGTACTTC. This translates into CASSFQGQHLAKNIQYF. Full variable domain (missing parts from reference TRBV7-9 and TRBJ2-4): DTGVSQNPRHKITKRGQNVTFRCDPISEHNRLYWYRQTLGQGPEFLTYFQNEAQLEKSRLLSDRFSAERPKGSFSTLEIQRTEQGDSAMYLCASSFQGQHLAKNIQYFGAGTRLSVL.

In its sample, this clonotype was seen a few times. For the CDR3, the DNA is TGCAGTGTCGCCCGGACTGGGAACTATGGCTACACCTTC. Its protein product is CSVARTGNYGYTF. The V and J genes are TRBV20-1 and TRBJ1-2, with D unresolved. This CDR3 is built from 13 residues. Germline loops: CDR1 DFQATT, CDR2 SNEGSKA (reference sequence). Deletions cut 7 bases from V and 2 bases from J, with 14 bases between.

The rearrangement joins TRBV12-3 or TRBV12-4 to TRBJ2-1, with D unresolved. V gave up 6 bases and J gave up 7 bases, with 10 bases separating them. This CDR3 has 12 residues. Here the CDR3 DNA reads TGTGCCAGCAGCCAGACTGGAAATGAGCAGTTCTTC. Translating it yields CASSQTGNEQFF.

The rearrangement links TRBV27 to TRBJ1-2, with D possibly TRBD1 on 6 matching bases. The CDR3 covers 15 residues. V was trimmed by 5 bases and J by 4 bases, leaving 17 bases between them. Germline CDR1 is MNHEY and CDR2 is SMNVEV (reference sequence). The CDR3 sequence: CASSADRAFFYGYTF. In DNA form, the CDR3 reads TGTGCCAGCAGTGCGGACAGAGCCTTTTTCTATGGCTACACCTTC.

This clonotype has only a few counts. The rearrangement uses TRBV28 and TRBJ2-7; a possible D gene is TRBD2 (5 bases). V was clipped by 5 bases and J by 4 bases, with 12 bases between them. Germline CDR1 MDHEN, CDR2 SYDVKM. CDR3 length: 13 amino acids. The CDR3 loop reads CASSPPRGYEQYF. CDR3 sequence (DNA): TGTGCCAGCAGTCCCCCCCGAGGGTACGAGCAGTACTTC.

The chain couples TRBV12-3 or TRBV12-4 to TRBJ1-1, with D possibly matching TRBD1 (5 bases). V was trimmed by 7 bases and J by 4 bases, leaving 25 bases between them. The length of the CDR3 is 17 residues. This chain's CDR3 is CASKITPRGGRGTEAFF. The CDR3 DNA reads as TGTGCCAGCAAAATTACTCCCCGGGGGGGTCGCGGCACTGAAGCTTTCTTT.

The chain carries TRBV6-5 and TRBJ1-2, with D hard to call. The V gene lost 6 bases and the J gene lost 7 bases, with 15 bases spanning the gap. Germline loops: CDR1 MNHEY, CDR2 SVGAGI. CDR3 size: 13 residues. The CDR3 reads CASSLRQMGGYTF. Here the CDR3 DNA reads TGTGCCAGCAGCTTACGTCAGATGGGTGGCTACACCTTC.

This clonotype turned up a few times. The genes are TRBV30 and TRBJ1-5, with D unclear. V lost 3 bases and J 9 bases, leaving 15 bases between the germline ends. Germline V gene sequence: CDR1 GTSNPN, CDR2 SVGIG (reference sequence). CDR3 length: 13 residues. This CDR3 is CAWSPPETWPQHF. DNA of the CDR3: TGTGCCTGGAGCCCTCCGGAGACATGGCCCCAGCATTTT. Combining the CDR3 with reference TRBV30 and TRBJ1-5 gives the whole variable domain SQTIHQWPATLVQPVGSPLSLECTVEGTSNPNLYWYRQAAGRGLQLLFYSVGIGQISSEVPQNLSASRPQDRQFILSSKKLLLSDSGFYLCAWSPPETWPQHFGDGTRLSIL.

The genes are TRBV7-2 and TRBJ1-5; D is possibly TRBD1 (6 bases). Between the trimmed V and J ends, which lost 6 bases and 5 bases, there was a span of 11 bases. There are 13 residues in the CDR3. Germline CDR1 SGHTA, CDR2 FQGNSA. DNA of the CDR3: TGTGCCAGCAGTCCAAACAGGGATCAGCCCCAGCATTTT. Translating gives CASSPNRDQPQHF.

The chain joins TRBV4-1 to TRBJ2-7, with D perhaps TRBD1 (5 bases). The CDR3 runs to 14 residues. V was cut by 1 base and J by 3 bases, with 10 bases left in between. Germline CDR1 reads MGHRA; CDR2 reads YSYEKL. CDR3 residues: CASSQGGPNYEQYF. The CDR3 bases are TGCGCCAGCAGCCAAGGGGGCCCCAACTACGAGCAGTACTTC.

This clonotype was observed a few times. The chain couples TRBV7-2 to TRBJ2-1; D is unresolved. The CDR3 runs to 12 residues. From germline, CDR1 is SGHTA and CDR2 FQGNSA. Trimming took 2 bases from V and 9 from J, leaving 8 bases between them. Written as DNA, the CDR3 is TGTGCCAGCAGCTTATCTCAGACTGAGCAGTTCTTC. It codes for CASSLSQTEQFF. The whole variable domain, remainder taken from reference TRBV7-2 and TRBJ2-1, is GAGVSQSPSNKVTEKGKDVELRCDPISGHTALYWYRQSLGQGLEFLIYFQGNSAPDKSGLPSDRFSAERTGGSVSTLTIQRTQQEDSAVYLCASSLSQTEQFFGPGTRLTVL.

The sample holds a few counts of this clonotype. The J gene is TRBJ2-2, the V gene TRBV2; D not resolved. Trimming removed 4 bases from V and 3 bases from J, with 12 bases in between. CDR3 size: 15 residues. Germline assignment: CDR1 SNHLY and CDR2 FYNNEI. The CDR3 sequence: CASSGGRIYTGELFF. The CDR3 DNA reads TGTGCCAGCAGTGGCGGACGCATTTACACCGGGGAGCTGTTTTTT.

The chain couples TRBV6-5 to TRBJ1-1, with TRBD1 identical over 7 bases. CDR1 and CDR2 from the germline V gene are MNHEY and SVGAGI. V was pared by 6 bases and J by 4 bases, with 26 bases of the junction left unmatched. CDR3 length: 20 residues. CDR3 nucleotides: TGTGCCAGCAGATTCTCCCGGGACAGAAGGGGCGGGGCTAGGATCACTGAAGCTTTCTTT. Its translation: CASRFSRDRRGGARITEAFF.

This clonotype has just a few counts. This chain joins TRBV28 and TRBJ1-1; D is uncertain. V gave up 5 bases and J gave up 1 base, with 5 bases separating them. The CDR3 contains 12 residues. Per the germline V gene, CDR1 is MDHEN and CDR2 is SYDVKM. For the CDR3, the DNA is TGTGCCAGCAGTCCCAGGAACACTGAAGCTTTCTTT. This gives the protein CASSPRNTEAFF.

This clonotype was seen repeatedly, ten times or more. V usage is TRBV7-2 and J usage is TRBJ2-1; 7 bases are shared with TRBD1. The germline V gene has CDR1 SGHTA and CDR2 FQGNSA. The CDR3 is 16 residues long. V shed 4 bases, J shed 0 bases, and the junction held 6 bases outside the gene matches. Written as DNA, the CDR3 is TGTGCCAGCAGCTCGTCAGGGGGTCGCTCCTACAATGAGCAGTTCTTC. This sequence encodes CASSSSGGRSYNEQFF.

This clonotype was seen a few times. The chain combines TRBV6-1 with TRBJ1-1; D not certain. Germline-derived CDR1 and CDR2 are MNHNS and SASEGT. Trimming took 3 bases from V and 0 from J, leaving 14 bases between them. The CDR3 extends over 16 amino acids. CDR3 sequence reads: CASSEAHVRLNTEAFF. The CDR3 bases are TGTGCCAGCAGTGAGGCTCACGTCAGGCTGAACACTGAAGCTTTCTTT.

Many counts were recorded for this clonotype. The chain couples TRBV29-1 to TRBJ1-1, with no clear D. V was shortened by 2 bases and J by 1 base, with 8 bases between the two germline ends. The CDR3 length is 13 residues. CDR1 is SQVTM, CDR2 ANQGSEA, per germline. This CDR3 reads CSVEPRQNTEAFF. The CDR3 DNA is TGCAGCGTTGAACCCAGGCAGAACACTGAAGCTTTCTTT.

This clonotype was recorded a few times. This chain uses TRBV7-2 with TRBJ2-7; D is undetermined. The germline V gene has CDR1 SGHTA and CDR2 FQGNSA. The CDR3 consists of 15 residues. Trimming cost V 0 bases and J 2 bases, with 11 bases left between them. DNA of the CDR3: TGTGCCAGCAGCTTAGCCCTAGGATTAACCTACGAGCAGTACTTC. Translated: CASSLALGLTYEQYF.

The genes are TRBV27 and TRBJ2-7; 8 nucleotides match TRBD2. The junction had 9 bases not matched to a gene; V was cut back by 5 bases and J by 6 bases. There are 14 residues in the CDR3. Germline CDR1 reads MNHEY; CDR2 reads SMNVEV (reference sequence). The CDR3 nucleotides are TGTGCCAGCAGTGCTCAAGGGCGGGAGGTCGAGCAGTACTTC. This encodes CASSAQGREVEQYF.